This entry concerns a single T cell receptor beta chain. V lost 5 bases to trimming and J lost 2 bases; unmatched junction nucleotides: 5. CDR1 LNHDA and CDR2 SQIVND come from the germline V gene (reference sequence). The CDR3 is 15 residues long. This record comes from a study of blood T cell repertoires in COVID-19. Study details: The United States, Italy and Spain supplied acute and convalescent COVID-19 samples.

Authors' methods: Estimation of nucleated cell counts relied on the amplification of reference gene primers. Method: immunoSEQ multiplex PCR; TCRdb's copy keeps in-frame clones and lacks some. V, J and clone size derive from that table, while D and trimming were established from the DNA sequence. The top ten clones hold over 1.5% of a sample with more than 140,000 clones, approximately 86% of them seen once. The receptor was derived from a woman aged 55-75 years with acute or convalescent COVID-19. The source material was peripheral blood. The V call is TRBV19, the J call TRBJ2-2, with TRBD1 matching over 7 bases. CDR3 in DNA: TGTGCCAGTAGTCATGGGACAGCCAACACCGGGGAGCTGTTTTTT. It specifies CASSHGTANTGELFF.